The 21 T cell receptor beta chains below come from one sample, sequenced in a study of blood T cell repertoires in COVID-19. The method was immunoSEQ multiplex PCR; TCRdb's version includes in-frame clones alone and lacks a portion of them. The table lists under 250,000 clones, 80% to 95% of them singletons. The sample consisted of peripheral blood. The origin of the receptors is a man between 60 and 70 years old with COVID-19, enrolled during active disease.

V gene TRBV2 combines with J gene TRBJ1-5; D is unresolved. This CDR3 is 12 amino acids long. The germline gives CDR1 SNHLY, CDR2 FYNNEI. V gave up 6 bases and J gave up 6 bases, with 9 bases separating them. The DNA of the CDR3 is TGTGCCAGCAGGTCGCTAGGTCAGCCCCAGCATTTT. Translating it yields CASRSLGQPQHF.

The chain is built from TRBV29-1 and TRBJ2-7, with 12 bases fitting TRBD2. Germline V CDR1 and CDR2: SQVTM, ANQGSEA. There are 14 residues in the CDR3. V gave up 3 bases and J gave up 6 bases; unmatched junction bases: 6. The CDR3 sequence is CSVETSGSSGEQYF. The CDR3 DNA reads TGCAGCGTTGAGACTAGCGGGAGTTCAGGCGAGCAGTACTTC.

CDR3 residues: CASTGDRANVLTF. DNA of the CDR3: TGTGCCAGCACCGGCGACAGGGCCAACGTCCTGACTTTC. V usage is TRBV27 and J usage is TRBJ2-6, with no clear D. Germline CDR1 reads MNHEY; CDR2 reads SMNVEV (reference sequence). The CDR3 spans 13 residues. Between the trimmed V and J ends, which lost 7 bases and 5 bases, there was a span of 9 bases.

This clone was counted a few times. The V call is TRBV2, the J call TRBJ2-1, with a tentative D call TRBD2 (6 bases). CDR1 and CDR2 (germline): SNHLY, FYNNEI. The germline V and J ends were trimmed by 7 bases and 0 bases, with 16 bases remaining between them. This CDR3 has 16 residues. The chain's CDR3 is CASNLSGTASYNEQFF. The CDR3 nucleotides are TGTGCCAGCAATCTCTCCGGGACTGCCTCCTACAATGAGCAGTTCTTC.

The genes are TRBV19 and TRBJ1-6; D not resolved. The germline V gene has CDR1 LNHDA and CDR2 SQIVND (reference sequence). Trimming took 5 bases from V and 0 from J, leaving 8 bases between them. This CDR3 contains 15 residues. CDR3 bases: TGTGCCAGTAGTTCGTTCAGCTCCTATAATTCACCCCTCCACTTT. As protein: CASSSFSSYNSPLHF.

The rearrangement joins TRBV29-1 to TRBJ2-3; possibly TRBD2 for D (5 bases). CDR1 and CDR2 from the germline V gene are SQVTM and ANQGSEA. V was cut by 5 bases and J by 9 bases, with 12 bases left in between. The CDR3 contains 11 residues. The CDR3 sequence: CSVREAVTQYF. As DNA, the CDR3 is TGCAGCGTTCGTGAAGCGGTGACGCAGTATTTT.

V is TRBV20-1 and J is TRBJ1-2; D gene unclear. The CDR3 runs to 11 residues. The germline V and J ends were trimmed by 3 bases and 7 bases, with 9 bases remaining between them. The germline V gene has CDR1 DFQATT and CDR2 SNEGSKA (reference sequence). CDR3 nucleotide sequence: TGCAGTGCTAGGGCTGGAGGTGGCTACACCTTC. Translating it yields CSARAGGGYTF.

The chain recombines TRBV3-1 (or the pseudogene TRBV3-2) with TRBJ1-6, with D maybe TRBD1 (5 bases). The germline V gene has CDR1 LGHDT and CDR2 YNNKEL (reference sequence). V lost 4 bases and J lost 5, with 9 bases in between. The CDR3 has 14 residues. This CDR3 reads CASSLRQNNSPLHF. CDR3 sequence (DNA): TGTGCCAGCAGCCTCCGACAGAATAATTCACCCCTCCACTTT.

V usage is TRBV19 and J usage is TRBJ1-5; 10 nucleotides match TRBD1. Germline assignment: CDR1 LNHDA and CDR2 SQIVND (reference sequence). This CDR3 has 15 residues. Trimming cost V 6 bases and J 1 base; bases outside gene matches: 3. CDR3 region: CASSRQGASNQPQHF. CDR3 nucleotide sequence: TGTGCCAGTAGCCGACAGGGGGCAAGCAATCAGCCCCAGCATTTT.

The chain combines TRBV7-9 with TRBJ1-2; D unresolved. The V gene's germline CDR1 is SEHNR and CDR2 FQNEAQ (reference sequence). The CDR3 runs to 11 residues. V lost 2 bases, J lost 8 bases, and 6 bases lay in between. The CDR3 protein is CASSLTEGYTF. The CDR3, as DNA: TGTGCCAGCAGCTTAACTGAGGGCTACACCTTC.

This clone has more than one count but fewer than ten. The sample has other DNA sequences that encode this CDR3 too. The chain employs TRBV10-3 and TRBJ2-7; 8 bases align to TRBD1. J gave up 5 bases and V 3 bases, and 3 bases lay outside the gene matches. Germline V gives CDR1 ENHRY, CDR2 SYGVKD. The CDR3 length is 13 residues. The CDR3 nucleotides read TGTGCCATCAGTGAAAGGGGACAGGACGAGCAGTACTTC. Translating gives CAISERGQDEQYF.

Only one count was recorded for this clone. J is TRBJ1-1 and V is TRBV5-1; D not certain. CDR3 length equals 14 residues. The V end lost 3 bases, the J end lost 2 bases, and 11 bases lay between the germline ends. Germline CDR1 is SGHRS and CDR2 is YFSETQ. Here the CDR3 reads CASSWRGPNTEAFF. In DNA, the CDR3 is TGCGCCAGCAGCTGGCGCGGCCCTAACACTGAAGCTTTCTTT.

The rearrangement links TRBV7-3 to TRBJ1-1; D unclear. Trimming removed 7 bases at V and 0 bases at J, with 9 bases between. This CDR3 is 13 amino acids long. Germline V gene sequence: CDR1 SGHTA, CDR2 FQGTGA. The CDR3 bases are TGTGCCAGCAAGGCGGCCCTGAACACTGAAGCTTTCTTT. Protein sequence: CASKAALNTEAFF.

The chain has TRBV29-1 and TRBJ2-7, with a tentative D call TRBD2 (5 bases). Looked up from germline, CDR1 is SQVTM and CDR2 is ANQGSEA. V lost 6 bases to trimming and J lost 7 bases, with 19 bases between them. The CDR3 contains 13 residues. The CDR3: CSVSGILNGEQYF. Here the CDR3 DNA reads TGCAGCGTATCCGGGATCTTGAACGGTGAGCAGTACTTC.

The chain carries TRBV19 and TRBJ1-5; no definite D call. The CDR3 consists of 14 residues. The V gene's germline CDR1 is LNHDA and CDR2 SQIVND (reference sequence). Between the trimmed V and J ends, which lost 3 bases and 3 bases, there was a span of 9 bases. CDR3 sequence (DNA): TGTGCCAGTAGTATGGCCACCTCCAATCAGCCCCAGCATTTT. Amino acids: CASSMATSNQPQHF.

V is TRBV2 and J is TRBJ1-1, with no clear D. This CDR3 region has 13 residues. V was shortened by 7 bases and J by 0 bases, with 9 bases between the two germline ends. In germline, CDR1 is SNHLY, CDR2 FYNNEI. CDR3 amino acids: CASIRNLNTEAFF. The CDR3 DNA is TGTGCCAGCATTAGAAACCTGAACACTGAAGCTTTCTTT.

This chain links TRBV28 with TRBJ1-1, with 7 bases that match TRBD1. Trimming at V came to 7 bases and at J to 2 bases, leaving 7 bases not matched to a gene. Germline CDR1 MDHEN, CDR2 SYDVKM. This CDR3 is 14 amino acids long. The CDR3 nucleotides read TGTGCCAGCAAGGCAGGGGGGAAAAACACTGAAGCTTTCTTT. It is translated as CASKAGGKNTEAFF. The full variable domain, with the rest looked up from reference TRBV28 and TRBJ1-1, is DVKVTQSSRYLVKRTGEKVFLECVQDMDHENMFWYRQDPGLGLRLIYFSYDVKMKEKGDIPEGYSVSREKKERFSLILESASTNQTSMYLCASKAGGKNTEAFFGQGTRLTVV.

CDR3 residues: CASSTKLFF. Written as DNA, the CDR3 is TGTGCCAGCAGCACTAAACTGTTTTTT. The V call is TRBV9, the J call TRBJ1-4; the D is unclear. V gave up 4 bases and J gave up 11 bases, with 3 bases separating them. The CDR3 is made up of 9 amino acids. CDR1 SGDLS and CDR2 YYNGEE come from the germline V gene. The whole variable domain, filled in from reference TRBV9 and TRBJ1-4, reads DSGVTQTPKHLITATGQRVTLRCSPRSGDLSVYWYQQSLDQGLQFLIQYYNGEERAKGNILERFSAQQFPDLHSELNLSSLELGDSALYFCASSTKLFFGSGTQLSVL.

This chain uses TRBV23-1 with TRBJ2-1, with 7 bases identical to TRBD2. TRBV23-1 qualifies as an ORF whose function is uncertain. This CDR3 has 14 amino acids. The ends lost 4 bases at V and 4 bases at J; junction bases unmatched: 4. The CDR3 nucleotides are TGCGCCAGCAGTCGGGCTAGCGGTTACAATGAGCAGTTCTTC. As protein: CASSRASGYNEQFF.

The chain is built from TRBV30 and TRBJ1-5, with 7 bases identical to TRBD1. This CDR3 region has 15 residues. V lost 5 bases and J lost 0; bases outside the gene matches: 7. CDR1 is GTSNPN and CDR2 is SVGIG in the germline V gene (reference sequence). CDR3 residues: CAWAPGQYSNQPQHF. The CDR3 coding sequence is TGTGCCTGGGCTCCGGGACAGTATAGCAATCAGCCCCAGCATTTT.

This rearrangement joins TRBV7-9 to TRBJ2-7; tentatively, D is TRBD2 (6 bases). This CDR3 comprises 14 residues. V was cut by 0 bases and J by 6 bases, with 12 bases left in between. Germline-derived CDR1 and CDR2 are SEHNR and FQNEAQ (reference sequence). The chain's CDR3 is CASSLAGGAAEQYF. The CDR3 DNA follows: TGTGCCAGCAGCTTAGCGGGGGGAGCCGCCGAGCAGTACTTC. Full variable domain (rest looked up from reference TRBV7-9 and TRBJ2-7): DTGVSQNPRHKITKRGQNVTFRCDPISEHNRLYWYRQTLGQGPEFLTYFQNEAQLEKSRLLSDRFSAERPKGSFSTLEIQRTEQGDSAMYLCASSLAGGAAEQYFGPGTRLTVT.